A selection of T cell receptor beta chains follows, all from one sample in a study of STAT5B mutations in CD4+ large granular lymphocyte leukemia. The method was immunoSEQ multiplex PCR; TCRdb's version includes in-frame clones alone and lacks a portion of them. The sample consists of 40,000 to 45,000 clones, approximately 80% of them appearing once. Sequenced material: CD4+ T cells from blood buffy coats. The source is a human donor in good health. The CDR3 runs from the conserved cysteine through the conserved F or W. The D gene is left open where the match is weak. Part of the rows lack a size; the others show once, few, many or a class for expanded clones.

V,J,size,D,CDR3,DNA
TRBV2,TRBJ2-7,few,TRBD1,CASRGQGYEQYF,TGTGCCAGCAGGGGACAGGGCTACGAGCAGTACTTC
TRBV6-5,TRBJ2-5,.,.,CASSWTEKETQYF,TGTGCCAGCAGCTGGACGGAAAAAGAGACCCAGTACTTC
TRBV19,TRBJ1-1,.,.,CASIPGGASEAFF,TGTGCCAGTATTCCCGGAGGGGCGTCTGAAGCTTTCTTT
TRBV7-9,TRBJ1-2,once,.,CASSLQETRKDTF,TGTGCCAGCAGCTTGCAGGAGACTCGGAAAGACACCTTC
TRBV29-1,TRBJ2-7,.,.,CSVELLAGEQYF,TGCAGCGTTGAATTACTAGCAGGCGAGCAGTACTTC
TRBV5-5,TRBJ1-4,.,.,CASSTQALNEKLFF,TGTGCCAGCAGCACACAGGCGCTCAATGAAAAACTGTTTTTT
TRBV11-3,TRBJ2-4,once,.,CASSSGGKNIQYF,TGTGCCAGCAGCTCTGGAGGCAAAAACATTCAGTACTTC
TRBV5-6,TRBJ2-7,.,.,CASSPRDTYEQYF,TGTGCCAGCAGCCCCCGGGACACCTACGAGCAGTACTTC
TRBV28,TRBJ2-7,.,.,CASSFGGTSYEQYF,TGTGCCAGCAGTTTTGGCGGCACCTCCTACGAGCAGTACTTC
TRBV14,TRBJ1-5,few,.,CASSQASQPQHF,TGTGCCAGCAGCCAAGCGTCTCAGCCCCAGCATTTT
TRBV9,TRBJ1-4,.,.,CASSVDRGSTNEKLFF,TGTGCCAGCAGCGTAGATCGGGGTTCAACTAATGAAAAACTGTTTTTT
TRBV18,TRBJ2-1,.,.,CASSPPGSLGEQFF,TGTGCCAGCTCACCACCGGGCAGCCTAGGTGAGCAGTTCTTC
TRBV18,TRBJ2-5,.,.,CASSPAGSRYQETQYF,TGTGCCAGCTCACCAGCCGGCTCCCGGTACCAAGAGACCCAGTACTTC
TRBV9,TRBJ2-7,.,.,CASPFGPSSYEQYF,TGTGCCAGCCCCTTCGGGCCGAGCTCCTACGAGCAGTACTTC
TRBV11-2,TRBJ2-2,.,.,CASSHGGNTGELFF,TGTGCCAGCAGCCACGGGGGTAACACCGGGGAGCTGTTTTTT
TRBV6-1,TRBJ1-4,.,.,CASNQPGVSNEKLFF,TGTGCCAGCAACCAACCGGGGGTCTCTAATGAAAAACTGTTTTTT
TRBV9,TRBJ2-3,.,TRBD2,CASSQRGPSTDTQYF,TGTGCCAGCAGCCAGCGGGGGCCGAGCACAGATACGCAGTATTTT
TRBV7-2,TRBJ2-1,once,.,CASSLRAEQFF,TGTGCCAGCAGCCTCCGGGCCGAGCAGTTCTTC
TRBV6-6,TRBJ1-2,once,.,CASSFGSTKPYGYTF,TGTGCCAGCAGTTTTGGCTCCACAAAGCCCTATGGCTACACCTTC
TRBV11-3,TRBJ1-1,.,.,CASSSQSRGVRIWWATEAFF,TGTGCCAGCAGCTCCCAATCCCGGGGCGTAAGAATCTGGTGGGCCACTGAAGCTTTCTTT
TRBV6-6,TRBJ2-5,once,.,CASSYAGNQETQYF,TGTGCCAGCAGTTATGCCGGCAACCAAGAGACCCAGTACTTC
TRBV25-1,TRBJ2-7,.,TRBD1,CASSESSGTGVYEQYF,TGTGCCAGCAGTGAAAGTTCCGGGACAGGGGTCTACGAGCAGTACTTC
TRBV20-1,TRBJ2-4,few,.,CSATGGNIQYF,TGCAGTGCTACAGGGGGGAACATTCAGTACTTC
TRBV7-2,TRBJ1-2,.,TRBD1,CASSLDRGGNYGYTF,TGTGCCAGCAGCCTGGACAGGGGGGGAAACTATGGCTACACCTTC
TRBV6-1,TRBJ1-2,.,.,CASSDRGNYGYTF,TGTGCCAGCAGTGACAGGGGCAACTATGGCTACACCTTC
TRBV9,TRBJ2-1,.,.,CASSWGTGTEQFF,TGTGCCAGCAGTTGGGGGACGGGGACAGAGCAGTTCTTC
TRBV7-3,TRBJ2-7,.,.,CASSVTGTTTYEQYF,TGTGCCAGCAGCGTAACCGGGACAACGACCTACGAGCAGTACTTC
TRBV5-1,TRBJ1-5,.,TRBD1,CASSRGEGANQPQHF,TGCGCCAGCAGCCGGGGGGAGGGGGCGAATCAGCCCCAGCATTTT
TRBV7-2,TRBJ2-1,.,.,CASSLWGHEQFF,TGTGCCAGCAGCTTATGGGGCCATGAGCAGTTCTTC
TRBV10-1,TRBJ2-7,.,TRBD1,CASSGDRVVYEQYF,TGCGCCAGCAGTGGAGACAGGGTCGTCTACGAGCAGTACTTC
TRBV19,TRBJ1-1,.,.,CASSYNLGKTEAFF,TGTGCCAGTAGTTATAATCTGGGAAAAACTGAAGCTTTCTTT
TRBV29-1,TRBJ1-1,.,.,CSAGGSGNTEAFF,TGCAGCGCCGGCGGTTCCGGGAACACTGAAGCTTTCTTT
TRBV9,TRBJ1-4,.,.,CASSVGSGLNEKLFF,TGTGCCAGCAGCGTAGGATCAGGTCTCAATGAAAAACTGTTTTTT
TRBV28,TRBJ1-2,.,TRBD1,CASTDGTVYGYTF,TGTGCCAGCACTGACGGGACAGTCTATGGCTACACCTTC
TRBV27,TRBJ2-1,once,.,CASSPHLGGPDEQFF,TGTGCCAGCAGTCCCCATTTGGGAGGCCCGGATGAGCAGTTCTTC
TRBV5-5,TRBJ1-2,.,.,CASSLQGNYGYTF,TGTGCCAGCAGTTTACAGGGAAACTATGGCTACACCTTC
TRBV5-4,TRBJ1-6,.,.,CASKADGGDGSPLHF,TGTGCCAGCAAGGCCGATGGGGGGGATGGCTCACCCCTCCACTTT
TRBV9,TRBJ2-1,.,TRBD1,CASSVAQTGGSDYNEQFF,TGTGCCAGCAGCGTAGCTCAAACAGGGGGCTCGGATTACAATGAGCAGTTCTTC
TRBV7-2,TRBJ2-2,few,.,CASSLRAVTGELFF,TGTGCCAGCAGCTTACGGGCCGTCACCGGGGAGCTGTTTTTT
TRBV5-1,TRBJ2-2,.,.,CASSFRPSTGELFF,TGCGCCAGCAGCTTTAGGCCGTCGACCGGGGAGCTGTTTTTT
TRBV4-3,TRBJ1-3,.,.,CASSQDYRAGNTIYF,TGCGCCAGCAGCCAAGATTACAGAGCTGGAAACACCATATATTTT
TRBV29-1,TRBJ2-5,.,TRBD1,CSAGPGTARQGAQYF,TGCAGCGCTGGCCCGGGGACAGCGAGACAGGGGGCCCAGTACTTC
TRBV30,TRBJ1-3,few,.,CAWNPLPFYSGNTIYF,TGTGCCTGGAACCCACTCCCATTTTATTCTGGAAACACCATATATTTT
TRBV6-5,TRBJ1-1,.,.,CASRRHTDTEAFF,TGTGCCAGCAGGCGCCACACGGACACTGAAGCTTTCTTT
TRBV29-1,TRBJ1-2,.,TRBD1,CSATRTGGYGYTF,TGCAGCGCGACGCGGACAGGGGGCTATGGCTACACCTTC
TRBV27,TRBJ2-7,.,.,CASSYGLKSIYEQYF,TGTGCCAGCAGCTATGGGCTGAAATCCATCTACGAGCAGTACTTC
TRBV6-1,TRBJ1-2,.,.,CASSEGPSGYTF,TGTGCCAGCAGTGAAGGTCCCAGCGGCTACACCTTC
TRBV18,TRBJ2-2,.,TRBD2,CASSPPGLAGELFF,TGTGCCAGCTCACCACCGGGACTAGCCGGGGAGCTGTTTTTT
TRBV28,TRBJ1-2,.,.,CASSPLRSAKYGYTF,TGTGCCAGCAGTCCCCTCAGGTCGGCTAAATACGGCTACACCTTC
TRBV28,TRBJ1-1,.,.,CASSQMNTEAFF,TGTGCCAGCAGTCAGATGAACACTGAAGCTTTCTTT
TRBV5-4,TRBJ2-1,.,TRBD2,CASSLAGVDEQFF,TGTGCCAGCAGCTTAGCGGGAGTGGATGAGCAGTTCTTC
TRBV19,TRBJ1-3,once,.,CASSIGEISGNTIYF,TGTGCCAGTAGTATCGGGGAAATCTCTGGAAACACCATATATTTT
TRBV10-3,TRBJ2-3,few,.,CAISEQGGGTDTQYF,TGTGCCATCAGTGAGCAAGGGGGGGGCACAGATACGCAGTATTTT